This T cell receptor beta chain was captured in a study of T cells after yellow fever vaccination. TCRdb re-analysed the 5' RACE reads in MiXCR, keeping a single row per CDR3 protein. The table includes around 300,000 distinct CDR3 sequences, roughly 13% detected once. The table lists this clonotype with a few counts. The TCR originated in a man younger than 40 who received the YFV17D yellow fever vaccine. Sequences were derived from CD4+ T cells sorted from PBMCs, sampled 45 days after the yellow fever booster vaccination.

The CDR3 DNA sequence: TGTGCCAGCAGCCCGAAGTGGGTTTCGACTAATGAAAAACTGTTTTTT. It encodes CASSPKWVSTNEKLFF. The rearrangement uses TRBV11-2 and TRBJ1-4; D gene unclear. The CDR3 sequence is 16 residues long. Trimming cost V 5 bases and J 2 bases, with 15 bases left between them. Germline loops: CDR1 SGHAT, CDR2 FQNNGV.